Each of the 10 T cell receptor beta chains below was sequenced from the same sample in a study of OX40 agonist ivuxolimab in advanced cancers. The protocol was immunoSEQ multiplex PCR, while the TCRdb copy is restricted to in-frame clones and leaves out a portion. The data contain 83,000 or so clones, about 86% of them seen just once; the ten biggest clones take up approximately 1.7%. Source: CD4+ or CD8+ T cells sorted from blood, taken in a trial of the OX40 agonist ivuxolimab. All receptors come from an adult with an advanced solid tumor such as melanoma, head and neck, liver or kidney cancer.

The chain carries TRBV20-1 and TRBJ2-1; 8 positions match TRBD2. CDR3 length equals 11 residues. Germline V CDR1 and CDR2: DFQATT, SNEGSKA (reference sequence). The CDR3 is CTSGTSREQFF. CDR3 DNA sequence: TGCACCTCTGGGACTAGTAGAGAGCAGTTCTTC.

The genes are TRBV5-1 and TRBJ2-5; weak D call: TRBD2 (6 bases). CDR1 is SGHRS, CDR2 YFSETQ, per germline. V lost 4 bases, J lost 1 base, and 14 bases lay in between. The CDR3 sequence is 15 residues long. CDR3 bases: TGCGCCAGCAGCCCCGGGACTCCCCCCCAAGAGACCCAGTACTTC. Protein: CASSPGTPPQETQYF.

V gene TRBV7-9 combines with J gene TRBJ1-3; TRBD1 is a possible D gene (5 bases). Germline assignment: CDR1 SEHNR and CDR2 FQNEAQ (reference sequence). CDR3 size: 14 residues. Between the trimmed V and J ends, which lost 2 bases and 4 bases, there was a span of 9 bases. The DNA for the CDR3 is TGTGCCAGCAGCTTACGAGCAGGGGGAAACACCATATATTTT. Protein product: CASSLRAGGNTIYF.

This rearrangement joins TRBV5-1 to TRBJ2-1; possible D gene TRBD1, 5 bases. The germline CDR1 and CDR2 sequences are SGHRS and YFSETQ. This CDR3 region has 13 residues. Deletions cut 4 bases from V and 3 bases from J, with 8 bases between. The CDR3 region has the DNA TGCGCCAGCAGCGTTGACAGCTACAATGAGCAGTTCTTC. Amino acids: CASSVDSYNEQFF.

In its sample, this clone was seen a few times. As DNA, the CDR3 is TGTGCCACCAGCAGAGGGCAGGGAGAGACCCAGTACTTC. Residues: CATSRGQGETQYF. The gene calls are TRBV15 and TRBJ2-5; possibly TRBD1 for D (5 bases). Trimming removed 1 base from V and 4 bases from J, with 7 bases in between. Germline V gives CDR1 LNHNV, CDR2 YYDKDF (reference sequence). The CDR3 is 13 residues long.

This chain joins TRBV28 and TRBJ1-3; D unclear. Germline values: CDR1 MDHEN, CDR2 SYDVKM. The V gene lost 6 bases and the J gene lost 11 bases, with 17 bases spanning the gap. The CDR3 length is 13 residues. CDR3 sequence: CASSRPQLSAIYF. For the CDR3, the DNA is TGTGCCAGCAGCAGACCCCAGCTGAGCGCCATATATTTT.

This chain links TRBV2 with TRBJ1-5; the D gene is possibly TRBD1 (5 bases). This CDR3 is 16 amino acids long. Germline assignment: CDR1 SNHLY and CDR2 FYNNEI. Trimming took 7 bases from V and 5 from J, leaving 21 bases between them. CDR3 loop: CASTRTALGAYQPQHF. CDR3 in DNA: TGTGCCAGCACAAGGACTGCACTAGGGGCATATCAGCCCCAGCATTTT.

This chain joins TRBV7-3 and TRBJ2-3; 9 bases are a match to TRBD2. Germline loops: CDR1 SGHTA, CDR2 FQGTGA. The CDR3 extends over 18 amino acids. J was trimmed by 2 bases and V by 1 base; bases with no gene match: 10. The CDR3 spells CASSLKLSRGGVTDTQYF. Written as DNA, the CDR3 is TGTGCCAGCAGCTTAAAGCTCTCCCGCGGGGGGGTCACAGATACGCAGTATTTT.

The chain carries TRBV6-5 and TRBJ1-5, with 9 bases that match TRBD1. The V gene's germline CDR1 is MNHEY and CDR2 SVGAGI. The CDR3 spans 14 residues. After removal of 5 bases from V and 7 bases from J, the junction contained 6 bases not matched to a gene. CDR3 amino acids: CASSRGQGRQPQHF. CDR3 DNA sequence: TGTGCCAGCAGTAGGGGACAGGGACGGCAGCCCCAGCATTTT.

The rearrangement joins TRBV13 to TRBJ2-5; 9 positions match TRBD1. V lost 0 bases to trimming and J lost 5 bases; unmatched junction nucleotides: 7. The CDR3 contains 16 residues. Per germline, CDR1 PRHDT and CDR2 FYEKMQ (reference sequence). CDR3 in amino acids: CASSLGGQGPWETQYF. Written as DNA, the CDR3 is TGTGCCAGCAGCTTAGGGGGACAGGGCCCTTGGGAGACCCAGTACTTC.